This record covers a single TCR beta chain. No antigen is known for it. The sample originates from a study of shared clonotypes between healthy human individuals. Germline V CDR1 and CDR2: SQVTM, ANQGSEA. The trim removed 6 bases at V and 8 bases at J, leaving 13 bases unmatched. CDR3 length: 14 amino acids. Notes on the study in general: At large depth, rarefaction still showed sorted-subset sequencing to be incomplete.

Assay used: immunoSEQ multiplex PCR; TCRdb lists only in-frame clones, some missing. This table holds fewer than 850,000 clones, about 92% found once. CD45RO+ cells plus CCR7-negative CD45RA+ TemRA cells formed CD8 memory. This clonotype was sampled from a man aged 18 to 30 in good health. Some clones in this sample may be carry-over from other donors' samples. The chain uses TRBV29-1 and TRBJ1-2; 9 nucleotides align to TRBD1. Sequenced: memory CD8+ T cells from PBMCs. This sample's subset: CD45RO+ cells pooled with CCR7-negative TemRA cells. This CDR3 is CSVRDRELGGGYTF. Here the CDR3 DNA reads TGCAGCGTCCGGGACAGGGAGTTAGGAGGCGGCTACACCTTC. Full variable domain (remainder filled in from reference TRBV29-1 and TRBJ1-2): SAVISQKPSRDICQRGTSLTIQCQVDSQVTMMFWYRQQPGQSLTLIATANQGSEATYESGFVIDKFPISRPNLTFSTLTVSNMSPEDSSIYLCSVRDRELGGGYTFGSGTRLTVV.